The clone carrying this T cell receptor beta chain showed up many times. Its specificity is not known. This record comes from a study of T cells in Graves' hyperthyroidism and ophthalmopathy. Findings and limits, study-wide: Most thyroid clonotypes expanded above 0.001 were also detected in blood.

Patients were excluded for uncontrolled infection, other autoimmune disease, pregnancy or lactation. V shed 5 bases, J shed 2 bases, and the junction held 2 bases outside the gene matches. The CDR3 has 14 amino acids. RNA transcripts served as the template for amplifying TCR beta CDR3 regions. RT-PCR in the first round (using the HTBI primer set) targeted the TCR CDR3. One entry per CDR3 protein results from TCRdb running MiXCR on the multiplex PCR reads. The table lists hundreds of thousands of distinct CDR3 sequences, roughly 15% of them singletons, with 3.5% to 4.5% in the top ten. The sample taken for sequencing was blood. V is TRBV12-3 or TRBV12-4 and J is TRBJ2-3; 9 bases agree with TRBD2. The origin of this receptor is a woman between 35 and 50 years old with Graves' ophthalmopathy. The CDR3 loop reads CASSPSGVTDTQYF. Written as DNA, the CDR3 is TGTGCCAGCAGTCCTAGCGGGGTCACAGATACGCAGTATTTT.